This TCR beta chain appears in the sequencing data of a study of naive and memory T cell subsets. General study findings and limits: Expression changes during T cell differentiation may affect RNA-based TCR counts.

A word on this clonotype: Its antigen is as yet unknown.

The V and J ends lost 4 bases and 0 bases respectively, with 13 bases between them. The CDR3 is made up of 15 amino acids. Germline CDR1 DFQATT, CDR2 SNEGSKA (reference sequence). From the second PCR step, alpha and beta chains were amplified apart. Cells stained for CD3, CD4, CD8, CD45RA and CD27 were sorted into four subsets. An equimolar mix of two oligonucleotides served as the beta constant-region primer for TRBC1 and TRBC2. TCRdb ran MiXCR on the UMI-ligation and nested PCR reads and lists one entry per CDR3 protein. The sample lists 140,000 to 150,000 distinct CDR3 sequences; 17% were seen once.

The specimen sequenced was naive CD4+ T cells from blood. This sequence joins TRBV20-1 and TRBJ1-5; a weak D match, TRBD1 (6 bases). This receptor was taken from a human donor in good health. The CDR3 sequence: CSATLQGLSNQPQHF. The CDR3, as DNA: TGCAGTGCTACACTACAGGGCCTTAGCAATCAGCCCCAGCATTTT.